The 18 T cell receptor beta chains below all came from one sample that was sequenced in a study of blood T cells in healthy people across ages. A J-beta primer mix and a sample-barcoded 5' primer were used in a second PCR of about 7 to 12 cycles. TCRdb itself ran the 5' RACE reads through MiXCR, one entry per CDR3 protein. The sample lists 550,000 to 800,000 distinct CDR3 sequences; about 21% were seen once. Sample: blood. These receptors came from a man in his 70s in good health.

The rearrangement joins TRBV11-2 to TRBJ2-7, with TRBD2 identical over 7 bases. V trimming: 5 bases; J trimming: 2 bases; junction bases outside the gene matches: 6. The CDR3 length is 14 residues. CDR1 is SGHAT and CDR2 is FQNNGV in the germline V gene. CDR3 nucleotides: TGTGCCAGCAGCCAAAATCGGGGGGCCTACGAGCAGTACTTC. This translates into CASSQNRGAYEQYF.

This clonotype has only a few counts. The J gene is TRBJ2-7, the V gene TRBV27, with D maybe TRBD1 (6 bases). Germline V gene data show CDR1 as MNHEY and CDR2 as SMNVEV (reference sequence). This CDR3 comprises 14 residues. The V and J ends lost 3 bases and 3 bases respectively, with 12 bases between them. The DNA of the CDR3 is TGTGCCAGCAGTTTGAGCAGGGGAGTCTACGAGCAGTACTTC. It encodes CASSLSRGVYEQYF.

This clonotype was detected only a few times. The rearrangement uses TRBV10-3 and TRBJ2-7; 10 bases map to TRBD1. V trimming: 3 bases; J trimming: 3 bases; junction bases outside the gene matches: 11. Germline assignment: CDR1 ENHRY and CDR2 SYGVKD. The CDR3 covers 17 residues. CDR3 nucleotide sequence: TGTGCCATCAGTGACTCCGGGACAGGGGCGGCGGACTACGAGCAGTACTTC. It is translated as CAISDSGTGAADYEQYF.

This rearrangement joins TRBV7-2 to TRBJ2-2, with a tentative D call TRBD2 (6 bases). Trimming took off 5 bases at V and 4 bases at J, with 11 bases between the two ends. This CDR3 spans 14 amino acids. CDR1 is SGHTA, CDR2 FQGNSA, per germline. The CDR3 sequence is CASSDGTFTGELFF. CDR3 coding DNA: TGTGCCAGCAGCGACGGGACTTTCACCGGGGAGCTGTTTTTT.

This clonotype was observed a handful of times. The J gene is TRBJ2-2, the V gene TRBV6-5; TRBD2 is a possible D gene (5 bases). There are 14 residues in the CDR3. Trimming shortened V by 7 bases and J by 4 bases, and 13 bases separated the two germline ends. Germline values: CDR1 MNHEY, CDR2 SVGAGI. In nucleotides, the CDR3 is TGTGCCAGCAATAGGCGGGCCGGCACCGGGGAGCTGTTTTTT. It translates to CASNRRAGTGELFF.

CDR3 residues: CATKQSTDSADTQYF. CDR3 nucleotides: TGCGCCACCAAACAAAGCACAGATTCTGCAGATACGCAGTATTTT. The rearrangement uses TRBV5-1 and TRBJ2-3; D unresolved. CDR1 and CDR2 (germline): SGHRS, YFSETQ. The CDR3 length is 15 residues. V was trimmed by 9 bases and J by 4 bases, leaving 21 bases between them.

V gene TRBV7-3 combines with J gene TRBJ2-2; TRBD2 might be the D (6 bases). The CDR3 extends over 16 amino acids. Germline assignment: CDR1 SGHTA and CDR2 FQGTGA. Trimming cost V 5 bases and J 5 bases, with 18 bases left between them. CDR3 loop: CASSLSGLMGTGELFF. The CDR3 coding sequence is TGTGCCAGCAGCCTCTCGGGACTTATGGGTACCGGGGAGCTGTTTTTT.

V usage is TRBV6-1 and J usage is TRBJ2-5; 9 bases are a match to TRBD1. The end of the DNA fits TRBJ2-1 better, so the J call may be wrong. CDR3 size: 17 residues. Germline CDR1 reads MNHNS; CDR2 reads SASEGT. This CDR3 is CASSDFPGQGPRNEQFF. Here the CDR3 DNA reads TGTGCCAGCAGCGATTTCCCGGGACAGGGCCCTAGGAATGAGCAGTTCTTC.

This sequence joins TRBV28 and TRBJ1-1; D unresolved. Germline V gene data show CDR1 as MDHEN and CDR2 as SYDVKM. V lost 2 bases and J lost 4, with 14 bases in between. This CDR3 has 15 amino acids. In DNA form, the CDR3 reads TGTGCCAGCAGTTTAGACCTCACAGTGGGCACTGAAGCTTTCTTT. Translating it yields CASSLDLTVGTEAFF.

Concerning this clonotype itself: The junction differs from germline at one of its ends, possibly a read error. The chain has TRBV29-1 and TRBJ2-6, with a tentative D call TRBD2 (6 bases). This CDR3 spans 15 amino acids. In germline, CDR1 is SQVTM, CDR2 ANQGSEA. CDR3 region: CSIESGLPGANVLTF. The CDR3, as DNA: TGCAGCATTGAATCGGGACTTCCTGGGGCCAACGTCCTGACTTTC.

The V gene is TRBV20-1, the J gene TRBJ2-7, with D possibly matching TRBD2 (6 bases). Per the germline V gene, CDR1 is DFQATT and CDR2 is SNEGSKA (reference sequence). This CDR3 is 14 amino acids long. Trimming took 1 base from V and 7 from J, leaving 17 bases between them. The DNA of the CDR3 is TGCAGTGCTAGAGCCCGACAGCTTCGGGGGGAGCAGTACTTC. It specifies CSARARQLRGEQYF.

This chain uses TRBV6-1 with TRBJ1-2; no definite D call. Trimming took 3 bases from V and 4 from J, leaving 12 bases between them. This CDR3 is 14 amino acids long. Germline V lookup: CDR1 MNHNS, CDR2 SASEGT. The CDR3 reads CASSEEPAGYGYTF. The DNA for the CDR3 is TGTGCCAGCAGTGAGGAACCGGCGGGCTATGGCTACACCTTC.

The rearrangement links TRBV6-2 or TRBV6-3 to TRBJ2-7; D is possibly TRBD2 (6 bases). The CDR3 is 14 amino acids. V was trimmed by 7 bases and J by 0 bases, leaving 13 bases between them. The germline CDR1 and CDR2 sequences are MNHEY and SVGEGT. The CDR3 region is CASTRGTLSYEQYF. The CDR3 DNA reads as TGTGCCAGCACCAGAGGGACTCTCTCCTACGAGCAGTACTTC.

This clonotype has more than one count but fewer than ten. V is TRBV2 and J is TRBJ2-5, with D unclear. The end of the DNA is better explained by TRBJ2-7, so the J call may be wrong. The germline CDR1 and CDR2 sequences are SNHLY and FYNNEI. The CDR3 extends over 12 amino acids. CDR3 sequence reads: CARVLRALEQYF. The DNA for the CDR3 is TGTGCCAGAGTACTAAGGGCTCTCGAGCAGTACTTC.

This clonotype appeared a few times. The chain uses TRBV29-1 and TRBJ1-2; D not resolved. V was trimmed by 8 bases and J by 2 bases, leaving 15 bases between them. Per the germline V gene, CDR1 is SQVTM and CDR2 is ANQGSEA. The CDR3 is made up of 13 amino acids. This CDR3 is CSSLFLENYGYTF. In DNA form, the CDR3 reads TGCAGCTCCCTGTTTCTGGAGAACTATGGCTACACCTTC.

This sequence joins TRBV27 and TRBJ2-6, with 7 positions matching TRBD1. The CDR3 is 15 residues long. Trimming took 5 bases from V and 3 from J; bases not matched to a gene: 4. CDR1 MNHEY and CDR2 SMNVEV come from the germline V gene (reference sequence). CDR3 sequence reads: CASSPRTGGANVLTF. The CDR3 region has the DNA TGTGCCAGCAGTCCCAGGACAGGTGGGGCCAACGTCCTGACTTTC.

This clonotype was counted a few times. The genes are TRBV7-3 and TRBJ2-2; 11 positions agree with TRBD2. V dropped 5 bases and J dropped 7; count of bases not matched to a gene: 12. This CDR3 is built from 17 residues. Germline V gives CDR1 SGHTA, CDR2 FQGTGA. CDR3: CASSTPGLAGQNGELFF. CDR3 DNA: TGTGCCAGCAGCACGCCCGGACTAGCGGGCCAGAACGGGGAGCTGTTTTTT.

This clonotype has a handful of counts. V gene TRBV2 combines with J gene TRBJ2-1, with D tentatively TRBD1 or TRBD2 (5 bases each). The CDR3 consists of 13 residues. Germline CDR1 SNHLY, CDR2 FYNNEI. Deletions cut 2 bases from V and 6 bases from J, with 8 bases between. CDR3 bases: TGTGCCAGCAGTGAATATGGGGGCAATGAGCAGTTCTTC. Translated: CASSEYGGNEQFF.